The 25 T cell receptor beta chains below all came from one sample that was sequenced in a study of human T cells and chemical hapten exposure. TCRdb independently ran MiXCR on the RACE reads; one entry per CDR3 protein. Of roughly 360,000 distinct CDR3 sequences listed, 4.8% are singletons. Time point given: patch test 1, 2 weeks after DPC sensitization. As to treatment: therapeutic diphenylcyclopropenone sensitization with weekly scalp DPC. The material sequenced was whole blood, taken in connection with sensitization to the hapten diphenylcyclopropenone (DPC). These TCRs come from a woman in her forties or fifties with alopecia areata. Some clones in this sample may be carry-over from other donors' samples.

Many counts were recorded for this clonotype. This rearrangement joins TRBV6-2 or TRBV6-3 to TRBJ2-5; D not resolved. From germline, CDR1 is MNHEY and CDR2 SVGEGT. V shed 5 bases and J shed 2 bases, with 6 bases lying between them. The length of the CDR3 is 12 residues. CDR3 sequence reads: CASSEGQETQYF. DNA of the CDR3: TGTGCCAGCAGTGAAGGACAAGAGACCCAGTACTTC.

This clonotype was counted between two and nine times. This chain links TRBV20-1 with TRBJ1-1; TRBD1 matches at 7 bases. The V gene end was trimmed by 3 bases and the J gene end by 2 bases; junction bases not matched to a gene: 3. This CDR3 has 13 residues. The germline gives CDR1 DFQATT, CDR2 SNEGSKA (reference sequence). The CDR3 region has the DNA TGCAGTGCTAGTTCAGGGGGTAACACTGAAGCTTTCTTT. This gives the protein CSASSGGNTEAFF.

This clonotype occurred a few times. In DNA form, the CDR3 reads TGTGCCAGCAGTTACTCGAGCCCATTTGTCTCAGCTTTCTTT. Its protein product is CASSYSSPFVSAFF. The chain combines TRBV6-2 or TRBV6-3 with TRBJ1-1, with unresolved D. V lost 0 bases to trimming and J lost 10 bases, with 15 bases between them. The length of the CDR3 is 14 residues. Germline V gene lookup returns CDR1 MNHEY and CDR2 SVGEGT.

This clonotype showed up just a few times. The V call is TRBV10-3, the J call TRBJ2-3; TRBD2 agrees at 9 bases. The germline V gene has CDR1 ENHRY and CDR2 SYGVKD. J was trimmed by 2 bases and V by 6 bases; bases with no gene match: 6. This CDR3 contains 15 residues. DNA for the CDR3: TGTGCCATCAGGGCCCAGCGGGGGGACACAGATACGCAGTATTTT. Its protein is CAIRAQRGDTDTQYF.

The chain carries TRBV13 and TRBJ1-2, with D possibly matching TRBD1 (6 bases). The CDR3 runs to 16 residues. Between the trimmed V and J ends, which lost 2 bases and 0 bases, there was a span of 13 bases. The V gene's germline CDR1 is PRHDT and CDR2 FYEKMQ (reference sequence). CDR3 coding DNA: TGTGCCAGCAGCTTATTTGGGGGCGCAGCTAACTATGGCTACACCTTC. Translating gives CASSLFGGAANYGYTF.

There are a few counts of this clonotype. The chain carries TRBV5-6 and TRBJ2-2; 8 bases agree with TRBD1. This CDR3 contains 15 residues. Germline V lookup: CDR1 SGHDT, CDR2 YYEEEE. V lost 4 bases, J lost 6 bases, and 8 bases stayed unmatched. CDR3 residues: CASSDGTGIPGELFF. CDR3 sequence (DNA): TGTGCCAGCAGCGACGGGACAGGCATTCCCGGGGAGCTGTTTTTT.

This clonotype was found many times. CDR3 sequence: CASSQGALGAEAFF. In DNA form, the CDR3 reads TGTGCCAGCAGCCAAGGAGCCTTGGGCGCTGAAGCTTTCTTT. This chain connects TRBV4-2 to TRBJ1-1; D gene unclear. Germline loops: CDR1 LGHNA, CDR2 YNFKEQ. This CDR3 contains 14 residues. V lost 1 base to trimming and J lost 6 bases, with 12 bases between them.

The chain links TRBV4-1 to TRBJ2-3, with D hard to call. Per the germline V gene, CDR1 is MGHRA and CDR2 is YSYEKL. This CDR3 is built from 14 residues. V was cut by 2 bases and J by 6 bases, with 12 bases left in between. For the CDR3, the DNA is TGCGCCAGCAGCCAAAGACTGTTCTGGGATACGCAGTATTTT. Its protein product is CASSQRLFWDTQYF.

At least ten counts were recorded for this clonotype. This sequence joins TRBV11-2 and TRBJ2-6, with a tentative D call TRBD1 (6 bases). The V gene lost 5 bases and the J gene lost 4 bases, with 12 bases spanning the gap. Germline V gene data show CDR1 as SGHAT and CDR2 as FQNNGV. CDR3 length equals 15 residues. In DNA, the CDR3 is TGTGCCAGCAGCCCACAGGGAGCCGGGGCCAACGTCCTGACTTTC. Its translation: CASSPQGAGANVLTF.

This clonotype was counted ten times or more. The rearrangement uses TRBV9 and TRBJ1-2; D remains unclear. Germline V gene lookup returns CDR1 SGDLS and CDR2 YYNGEE. The CDR3 consists of 14 residues. V was cut by 5 bases and J by 4 bases, with 15 bases left in between. CDR3 loop: CASSASGSIYGYTF. The DNA for the CDR3 is TGTGCCAGCAGTGCTTCAGGATCCATCTATGGCTACACCTTC. Full variable domain (remainder filled in from reference TRBV9 and TRBJ1-2): DSGVTQTPKHLITATGQRVTLRCSPRSGDLSVYWYQQSLDQGLQFLIQYYNGEERAKGNILERFSAQQFPDLHSELNLSSLELGDSALYFCASSASGSIYGYTFGSGTRLTVV.

This clonotype was detected ten times or more. The J gene is TRBJ2-6, the V gene TRBV6-5, with D tentatively TRBD2 (6 bases). The length of the CDR3 is 16 residues. Germline V CDR1 and CDR2: MNHEY, SVGAGI. The V gene lost 1 base and the J gene lost 4 bases, with 11 bases spanning the gap. The CDR3 sequence is CASSYWRGEGANVLTF. DNA for the CDR3: TGTGCCAGCAGTTACTGGAGGGGCGAGGGGGCCAACGTCCTGACTTTC.

The chain joins TRBV12-3 or TRBV12-4 to TRBJ1-5; D is undetermined. Trimming left V 3 bases short and J 5 bases short, with 14 bases between. This CDR3 is 15 amino acids long. CDR3 in amino acids: CASSLTSGGDQPQHF. The CDR3 DNA reads TGTGCCAGCAGTTTGACTTCTGGAGGCGATCAGCCCCAGCATTTT.

This clonotype was detected a few times. CDR3 loop: CASSLGDKGDQPQHF. The CDR3 DNA reads as TGTGCCAGCAGTTTAGGCGACAAGGGAGATCAGCCCCAGCATTTT. V gene TRBV12-3 or TRBV12-4 combines with J gene TRBJ1-5; D is uncertain. Trimming pared 1 base from V and 5 bases from J, leaving 12 bases between. CDR3 size: 15 residues.

This clonotype was seen more than once but under ten times. V and J are TRBV11-2 and TRBJ1-2, with D tentatively TRBD1 (6 bases). The CDR3 extends over 17 amino acids. The V gene lost 4 bases and the J gene lost 2 bases, with 20 bases spanning the gap. CDR1 and CDR2 from the germline V gene are SGHAT and FQNNGV. In nucleotides, the CDR3 is TGTGCCAGCAGCTATCAGCACAGGGAGCCAATGAACTATGGCTACACCTTC. Protein sequence: CASSYQHREPMNYGYTF.

This clonotype was detected many times. The J gene is TRBJ2-3, the V gene TRBV29-1; the D gene is possibly TRBD1 (5 bases). The CDR3 covers 13 residues. Germline values: CDR1 SQVTM, CDR2 ANQGSEA. V dropped 3 bases and J dropped 3 bases, with 10 bases sitting between them. The CDR3 reads CSVDGAWTDTQYF. Written as DNA, the CDR3 is TGCAGCGTTGATGGGGCTTGGACAGATACGCAGTATTTT.

This chain links TRBV18 with TRBJ2-3; the D gene could be TRBD1 or TRBD2 (5 bases each). This CDR3 region has 15 residues. Trimming took off 8 bases at V and 5 bases at J, with 20 bases between the two ends. Germline V gene lookup returns CDR1 KGHSH and CDR2 LQKENI. DNA of the CDR3: TGTGCCAGCCACGGGGCCTTCAAAGGTGTAGATACGCAGTATTTT. Amino acid sequence: CASHGAFKGVDTQYF.

The chain combines TRBV19 with TRBJ1-5; D is possibly TRBD1 (5 bases). Between the trimmed V and J ends, which lost 4 bases and 3 bases, there was a span of 10 bases. Germline V gene lookup returns CDR1 LNHDA and CDR2 SQIVND (reference sequence). CDR3 length: 14 residues. The CDR3: CASSTRQNNQPQHF. The DNA for the CDR3 is TGTGCCAGTAGTACTCGACAGAACAATCAGCCCCAGCATTTT.

This clonotype was seen repeatedly, ten times or more. V is TRBV19 and J is TRBJ2-5; no clear D. Germline loops: CDR1 LNHDA, CDR2 SQIVND (reference sequence). The CDR3 totals 14 residues. The germline V and J ends were trimmed by 2 bases and 2 bases, with 9 bases remaining between them. The DNA for the CDR3 is TGTGCCAGTAGTATAACTGGCGGACAAGAGACCCAGTACTTC. It yields the protein CASSITGGQETQYF.

The chain combines TRBV30 with TRBJ1-2, with no clear D. Germline assignment: CDR1 GTSNPN and CDR2 SVGIG (reference sequence). The CDR3 sequence is 12 residues long. Trimming removed 5 bases at V and 2 bases at J, with 9 bases between. The CDR3 DNA reads TGTGCCTGGGGCAAAGGGAACTATGGCTACACCTTC. Its protein is CAWGKGNYGYTF.

The rearrangement uses TRBV12-3 or TRBV12-4 and TRBJ2-1; 7 bases are shared with TRBD2. The CDR3 consists of 12 residues. The ends lost 4 bases at V and 9 bases at J; junction bases unmatched: 3. The chain's CDR3 is CASSSERGEQFF. DNA of the CDR3: TGTGCCAGCAGTTCTGAGCGGGGTGAGCAGTTCTTC.

The genes are TRBV29-1 and TRBJ2-3, with D tentatively TRBD2 (6 bases). CDR1 and CDR2 from the germline V gene are SQVTM and ANQGSEA. Trimming cost V 4 bases and J 1 base, with 12 bases left between them. The CDR3 extends over 14 amino acids. The CDR3 DNA reads TGCAGCGTTGGTAGCGGAGCCCGCACAGATACGCAGTATTTT. Protein product: CSVGSGARTDTQYF.

This clonotype appeared a few times. The chain has TRBV12-3 or TRBV12-4 and TRBJ1-5; 7 positions match TRBD1. The CDR3 totals 15 residues. Trimming removed 3 bases from V and 2 bases from J; junction bases left unmatched: 4. CDR3 residues: CASSFGGGGNQPQHF. The CDR3 nucleotides read TGTGCCAGCAGTTTTGGAGGGGGCGGCAATCAGCCCCAGCATTTT.

This clonotype occurred many times. The chain is built from TRBV6-6 and TRBJ1-2, with 12 bases aligning to TRBD1. Germline loops: CDR1 MNHNY, CDR2 SVGAGI (reference sequence). V lost 2 bases, J lost 8 bases, and 3 bases stayed unmatched. The CDR3 has 14 amino acids. The CDR3 spells CASSYGTGGNGYTF. DNA of the CDR3: TGTGCCAGCAGTTACGGGACAGGGGGCAACGGCTACACCTTC.

This clonotype came up many times. CDR3 nucleotide sequence: TGTGCCAGCAGCTTAACCGGTACAGGCAGCTCTGGAAACACCATATATTTT. Its translation: CASSLTGTGSSGNTIYF. This sequence joins TRBV7-2 and TRBJ1-3; tentative D call: TRBD1 (5 bases). The V end lost 2 bases, the J end lost 0 bases, and 14 bases lay between the germline ends. The germline V gene encodes CDR1 SGHTA and CDR2 FQGNSA. This CDR3 has 17 amino acids. Filled out from reference TRBV7-2 and TRBJ1-3, the complete variable domain reads GAGVSQSPSNKVTEKGKDVELRCDPISGHTALYWYRQSLGQGLEFLIYFQGNSAPDKSGLPSDRFSAERTGGSVSTLTIQRTQQEDSAVYLCASSLTGTGSSGNTIYFGEGSWLTVV.

The chain uses TRBV13 and TRBJ2-4; D may match TRBD1 or TRBD2 (5 bases each). The CDR3 covers 17 residues. V was trimmed by 0 bases and J by 2 bases, leaving 14 bases between them. In germline, CDR1 is PRHDT, CDR2 FYEKMQ (reference sequence). As DNA, the CDR3 is TGTGCCAGCAGCTTAGGCTCAGACCGGGGCCCCAAAAACATTCAGTACTTC. This encodes CASSLGSDRGPKNIQYF.